This T cell receptor beta chain was recorded in a study of blood T cell repertoires in COVID-19 (dated by TCRdb to the early 2020s). In the study overall: Samples covering the acute and convalescent phases of COVID-19 were provided by collaborators in the United States, Italy and Spain. The material from the prospective study consisted of cDNA or gDNA derived from T cells, B-cell-depleted T cells, or PBMCs. Deeply sampled blood TCRbeta repertoires from subjects exposed to, actively infected with, or recovered from COVID-19 were included in the dataset. The repertoires were released in a freely available public database intended as a resource for research on the immune response to SARS-CoV-2. The samples were drawn from two sources: the first 160 participants of the ongoing ImmuneRACE study, and about 1,300 subjects contributed by 6 global collaborators. Nearly every sample came with metadata listing a de-identified subject ID, COVID-19 status, age in years and sex. Where available, HLA class I and class II types were obtained from metadata supplied by the sample provider rather than from assay-based typing. Results and caveats for the whole study, not just this receptor: The quantity of clinical and demographic metadata differed by source and by participant and was supplied without curation.

TCRbeta CDR3 regions were amplified from genomic DNA by means of the immunoSEQ Assay, a bias-controlled multiplex PCR. The source study handled its data this way. The number of nucleated cells in each sample was estimated by amplification of reference gene primers within the assay. Sequence reads were collapsed and filtered to measure the absolute abundance of every unique TCRbeta CDR3 rearrangement. Productive Simpson clonality was computed per sample as the square root of Simpson's diversity index over productive rearrangements. TCRdb mirrors the immuneACCESS table, restricted to in-frame sequences. Some clones are absent from its copies; in checked studies, under half trace to an unresolved V gene, and the reason for the others is unknown. Clone size and the V and J calls come from that table; the DNA yielded D and trimming. This sample lists some 450,000 clones; about 90% were detected once. Together, the top ten hold 0.8% to 0.9% of the sample.

CDR1 and CDR2, per the germline V gene, are SGHRS and YFSETQ. The CDR3 runs 17 amino acids, cysteine and phenylalanine included. Only the CDR3 part of the read is kept: 51 bases, read in frame from the first base. Trimmed from V: 0 bases; trimmed from J: 6 bases; junction bases lacking a gene match: 11. This clone was seen a single time. Its cognate antigen has yet to be identified. Nothing much larger sits one base from this clone, and base qualities are not available. At one collaborating source in Seattle, patients were enrolled during active infection and were followed longitudinally through the course of disease. Collaborating institutions collected whole blood in K2EDTA tubes following their own protocols. For TCRbeta analysis, collaborators shipped samples in one of three forms: frozen whole blood, isolated PBMCs, or DNA extracted from either of those sample types.

The chain is assembled from TRBV5-1 and TRBJ2-2; TRBD2 lines up with 7 middle nucleotides. Sequenced: peripheral blood. This clonotype was obtained from a man between 18 and 35 years old with COVID-19, enrolled during active disease. The CDR3 sequence is CASSLVALAVGAGELFF. The sequenced DNA: TGCGCCAGCAGCTTGGTTGCCCTAGCGGTCGGCGCCGGGGAGCTGTTTTTT.